This entry lists 27 T cell receptor beta chains sequenced from one sample in a study of cytomegalovirus exposure and HLA in healthy donors. Primers for the PCR totalled 60 Vbeta and 13 Jbeta. Libraries were prepared by immunoSEQ multiplex PCR; TCRdb keeps only in-frame clonotypes and omits some of them. The repertoire holds approximately 140,000 clones, with nearly 85% as singletons. Sequenced: PBMCs. The receptors originated from a boy between 10 and 17 years old in good health and CMV-seronegative.

This clone occurred once. V gene TRBV6-5 combines with J gene TRBJ2-1; TRBD1 aligns across 7 bases. This CDR3 is built from 15 residues. Germline CDR1 MNHEY, CDR2 SVGAGI. The V segment lost 5 bases and the J segment 4 bases; nucleotides outside the gene matches: 8. DNA of the CDR3: TGTGCCAGCAGTCCAATAGGGGGCCGTTACAATGAGCAGTTCTTC. It specifies CASSPIGGRYNEQFF.

This clone appeared a few times. The chain links TRBV10-1 to TRBJ1-1; weak D call: TRBD1 (5 bases). In germline, CDR1 is WNHNN, CDR2 SYGVQD (reference sequence). The V gene lost 0 bases and the J gene lost 4 bases, with 24 bases spanning the gap. The CDR3 is 19 amino acids. CDR3: CASSESKVVGQSQITEAFF. CDR3 in DNA: TGCGCCAGCAGTGAGTCGAAAGTTGTGGGGCAGAGTCAAATCACTGAAGCTTTCTTT.

The genes are TRBV5-1 and TRBJ1-3; D possibly corresponds to TRBD1 (5 bases). V was cut by 0 bases and J by 0 bases, with 10 bases left in between. Germline CDR1 reads SGHRS; CDR2 reads YFSETQ. The CDR3 is 16 residues long. The CDR3 DNA reads TGCGCCAGCAGCTTGGACGGGGGTGACTCTGGAAACACCATATATTTT. This gives the protein CASSLDGGDSGNTIYF.

V is TRBV9 and J is TRBJ2-7; perhaps TRBD2 as D (5 bases). CDR3 length: 14 residues. Germline V CDR1 and CDR2: SGDLS, YYNGEE. The V end lost 4 bases, the J end lost 2 bases, and 13 bases lay between the germline ends. CDR3 residues: CASSPPGKPYEQYF. The CDR3 bases are TGTGCCAGCAGCCCCCCGGGGAAGCCCTACGAGCAGTACTTC.

This chain links TRBV9 with TRBJ2-1, with 7 bases lining up with TRBD2. Germline V CDR1 and CDR2: SGDLS, YYNGEE. Unmatched junction bases numbered 5, after V lost 4 bases and J lost 10 bases. CDR3 length: 12 residues. CDR3 protein: CASSLGGEEQFF. The CDR3 nucleotides read TGTGCCAGCAGCTTGGGAGGGGAAGAGCAGTTCTTC.

The rearrangement joins TRBV5-1 to TRBJ2-7; 8 bases fit TRBD2. Germline trimming cut 0 bases from V and 3 bases from J; bases unmatched to any gene: 5. The CDR3 has 15 amino acids. Per germline, CDR1 SGHRS and CDR2 YFSETQ. The CDR3 protein is CASSLVSGGDYEQYF. CDR3 coding DNA: TGCGCCAGCAGCTTGGTGTCGGGAGGGGACTACGAGCAGTACTTC.

This clone was seen a handful of times. This sequence joins TRBV4-3 and TRBJ1-1; the match to TRBD1 covers 8 bases. The ends lost 4 bases at V and 5 bases at J; junction bases unmatched: 9. This CDR3 spans 15 amino acids. CDR1 and CDR2 from the germline V gene are LGHNA and YSLEER. Written as DNA, the CDR3 is TGCGCCAGCAGCCTCAAAACAGGGGGGGGGACTGAAGCTTTCTTT. This encodes CASSLKTGGGTEAFF.

The rearrangement uses TRBV6-5 and TRBJ1-2; D gene uncertain. The CDR3 has 13 residues. In germline, CDR1 is MNHEY, CDR2 SVGAGI. V was pared by 5 bases and J by 6 bases, with 13 bases between. The CDR3 DNA follows: TGTGCCAGCAGTGGACGACGGAGGGATGGCTACACCTTC. This gives the protein CASSGRRRDGYTF.

This clone has only one observation. The chain combines TRBV27 with TRBJ2-3; 12 nucleotides line up with TRBD1. Germline CDR1 and CDR2: MNHEY and SMNVEV (reference sequence). The CDR3 length is 18 residues. The ends lost 5 bases at V and 6 bases at J; junction bases unmatched: 15. The CDR3 nucleotides read TGTGCCAGCAGTGGGACAGGGGGCGGGCTAGCGGGAGTCGATACGCAGTATTTT. As protein: CASSGTGGGLAGVDTQYF.

This clone was observed a single time. The chain uses TRBV7-9 and TRBJ2-5, with 11 nucleotides matching TRBD2. Looked up from germline, CDR1 is SEHNR and CDR2 is FQNEAQ (reference sequence). J gave up 5 bases and V 8 bases, and 7 bases lay outside the gene matches. The CDR3 spans 14 residues. The CDR3 DNA is TGTGCCAGCCTACTAGCGGGAGTCGGGGAGACCCAGTACTTC. Protein sequence: CASLLAGVGETQYF.

There are a few counts of this clone. CDR3 region: CASSQVDFSTDTQYF. Here the CDR3 DNA reads TGCGCCAGCAGCCAAGTAGACTTCTCCACAGATACGCAGTATTTT. This sequence joins TRBV4-1 and TRBJ2-3; D call uncertain. The germline V and J ends were trimmed by 1 base and 2 bases, with 10 bases remaining between them. The CDR3 length is 15 residues. Germline V lookup: CDR1 MGHRA, CDR2 YSYEKL.

This chain connects TRBV6-5 to TRBJ1-1, with 9 bases aligning to TRBD1. The trim removed 4 bases at V and 4 bases at J, leaving 7 bases unmatched. This CDR3 spans 15 amino acids. Germline V gene lookup returns CDR1 MNHEY and CDR2 SVGAGI. In DNA form, the CDR3 reads TGTGCCAGCAGTTTTTACAGGGGGCGTTTCACTGAAGCTTTCTTT. It translates to CASSFYRGRFTEAFF.

The rearrangement links TRBV4-3 to TRBJ1-1, with 8 bases aligning to TRBD1. The CDR3 is 16 residues long. Germline V gene lookup returns CDR1 LGHNA and CDR2 YSLEER. The V and J ends lost 2 bases and 4 bases, in that order; junction bases with no gene match: 9. CDR3 bases: TGCGCCAGCAGCCAATCAAGGACAGGGCTTTTCACTGAAGCTTTCTTT. This encodes CASSQSRTGLFTEAFF.

This clone appeared once. The chain uses TRBV5-1 and TRBJ1-1, with 8 bases lining up with TRBD1. Germline V lookup: CDR1 SGHRS, CDR2 YFSETQ. J gave up 2 bases and V 0 bases, and 6 bases lay outside the gene matches. The CDR3 covers 16 residues. In DNA form, the CDR3 reads TGCGCCAGCAGCTTGGGGGAGACAGGGGAAAACACTGAAGCTTTCTTT. This sequence encodes CASSLGETGENTEAFF.

CDR3 DNA: TGCGCCAGCAGCCAACCAGGGGTAGGGTATGGAAACACCATATATTTT. Its translation: CASSQPGVGYGNTIYF. This chain joins TRBV4-1 and TRBJ1-3, with a weak D call TRBD1 (6 bases). Per the germline V gene, CDR1 is MGHRA and CDR2 is YSYEKL. Trimming took 2 bases from V and 3 from J, leaving 14 bases between them. The CDR3 runs 16 residues.

The chain is built from TRBV7-2 and TRBJ1-5; 7 nucleotides agree with TRBD1. Germline V gene sequence: CDR1 SGHTA, CDR2 FQGNSA. V trimming: 1 base; J trimming: 3 bases; junction bases outside the gene matches: 3. CDR3 length equals 15 residues. The CDR3 protein is CASSLVRGNNQPQHF. DNA for the CDR3: TGTGCCAGCAGCTTAGTCAGGGGGAACAATCAGCCCCAGCATTTT.

This clone was observed a single time. The chain links TRBV7-2 to TRBJ2-5; maybe TRBD1 (5 bases). This CDR3 is built from 13 residues. Trimming stripped 2 bases from V and 2 bases from J, with 6 bases between. Germline V lookup: CDR1 SGHTA, CDR2 FQGNSA. Written as DNA, the CDR3 is TGTGCCAGCAGCTTAAACAGGCAAGAGACCCAGTACTTC. Translation: CASSLNRQETQYF.

This chain joins TRBV6-1 and TRBJ1-5; D gene unclear. This CDR3 has 10 amino acids. The V end was cut by 6 bases, the J end by 14 bases, with 11 bases between. Germline values: CDR1 MNHNS, CDR2 SASEGT. CDR3 DNA: TGTGCCAGCAGCGGCCCCGCGGAGCATTTT. This sequence encodes CASSGPAEHF.

The chain links TRBV13 to TRBJ2-1; 8 bases align to TRBD2. CDR3 length: 18 amino acids. J gave up 3 bases and V 5 bases, and 15 bases lay outside the gene matches. CDR1 and CDR2 (germline): PRHDT, FYEKMQ (reference sequence). The CDR3 DNA reads as TGTGCCAGCAGCCCGGCCGGGGGGCGGGAGGCCTACTACAATGAGCAGTTCTTC. It encodes CASSPAGGREAYYNEQFF.

Remarks on this clone: One end of the junction does not line up with germline, which may come from a read error. The V and J genes are TRBV7-9 and TRBJ2-1, with D perhaps TRBD2 (5 bases). Germline CDR1 reads SEHNR; CDR2 reads FQNEAQ (reference sequence). This CDR3 has 16 residues. The DNA for the CDR3 is TGTTCCAGCAGCTCGACCCGGACCCCCGAGGGCAATGAGCAGTTCTTC. It codes for CSSSSTRTPEGNEQFF.

The chain combines TRBV29-1 with TRBJ1-2; the D gene is possibly TRBD1 (6 bases). Looked up from germline, CDR1 is SQVTM and CDR2 is ANQGSEA. V was trimmed by 2 bases and J by 8 bases, leaving 18 bases between them. This CDR3 comprises 14 residues. CDR3 in amino acids: CSVERGGRLGGYTF. CDR3 DNA: TGCAGCGTTGAAAGGGGGGGGCGGCTGGGGGGCTACACCTTC.

This chain joins TRBV19 and TRBJ2-4; D might be TRBD1 (6 bases). CDR3 size: 15 residues. V was trimmed by 4 bases and J by 1 base, leaving 11 bases between them. CDR1 and CDR2 (germline): LNHDA, SQIVND (reference sequence). The DNA for the CDR3 is TGTGCCAGTAGTAAGGGGGAATGGGCCAAAAACATTCAGTACTTC. It codes for CASSKGEWAKNIQYF.

As DNA, the CDR3 is TGTGCCAGCAGTGAAGGTGGCGGGAGGGCCGCAGAGACCCAGTACTTC. As protein: CASSEGGGRAAETQYF. The chain has TRBV6-1 and TRBJ2-5, with 9 bases aligning to TRBD2. The CDR3 is 16 residues long. The junction had 7 bases not matched to a gene; V was cut back by 1 base and J by 4 bases. The germline gives CDR1 MNHNS, CDR2 SASEGT.

This clone has just one count. The chain uses TRBV7-3 and TRBJ2-1, with D possibly being TRBD2 (7 bases). The V and J ends lost 4 bases and 9 bases respectively, with 16 bases between them. The germline gives CDR1 SGHTA, CDR2 FQGTGA. CDR3 size: 14 residues. CDR3 nucleotide sequence: TGTGCCAGCAGCTGGGGGGGAGGGGGTTCTGAGCAGTTCTTC. This encodes CASSWGGGGSEQFF.

For this clone: The junction shows a germline mismatch at one end, possibly a read error. The chain links TRBV6-1 to TRBJ2-7, with D possibly TRBD2 on 5 matching bases. Germline CDR1 is MNHNS and CDR2 is SASEGT. The CDR3 has 15 amino acids. The CDR3 reads CASREGPGTAYEQYF. The CDR3 nucleotides are TGTGCCAGCAGGGAAGGGCCGGGAACCGCCTACGAGCAGTACTTC.

The V and J genes are TRBV10-3 and TRBJ2-2, with a possible D match to TRBD2 (5 bases). Deletions cut 9 bases from V and 6 bases from J, with 14 bases between. This CDR3 region has 13 residues. Looked up from germline, CDR1 is ENHRY and CDR2 is SYGVKD. In DNA, the CDR3 is TGTGCCATAGCGGTTGGGCTCCCCGGGGAGCTGTTTTTT. Amino acid sequence: CAIAVGLPGELFF.

The chain has TRBV2 and TRBJ2-7; 7 positions agree with TRBD1. Germline assignment: CDR1 SNHLY and CDR2 FYNNEI. The CDR3 runs 14 residues. J gave up 3 bases and V 7 bases, and 9 bases lay outside the gene matches. Written as DNA, the CDR3 is TGTGCCAGCAACTTCCGGGACAGCTTCTACGAGCAGTACTTC. Translation: CASNFRDSFYEQYF.